This is a list of T cell receptor beta chains from one sample in a study of Graves' ophthalmopathy and Graves' hyperthyroidism. MiXCR, applied by TCRdb to the multiplex PCR reads, yields one record per CDR3 protein. The sample yields about 480,000 distinct CDR3 sequences, around 14% seen once. The source material was blood. These receptors were obtained from a woman aged 30 to 39 with Graves' ophthalmopathy. CDR3s include the opening cysteine and the closing phenylalanine or tryptophan. Each record gives: clone size, V gene, CDR3 length, J gene, D gene, CDR3 DNA, CDR3 protein. D genes are given only for firm matches. Only part of the rows carry a size: once, few, many, or a class if the clone is expanded.

abundance: -; v_gene: TRBV30; len: 13; j_gene: TRBJ1-5; d_gene: -; CDR3nt: TGTGCCTTAGGCCGGGAAGGCAATCAGCCCCAGCATTTT; CDR3aa: CALGREGNQPQHF
abundance: many; v_gene: TRBV27; len: 18; j_gene: TRBJ1-1; d_gene: TRBD1; CDR3nt: TGTGCCAGCACAGTACGTCCGGGACAGGGTAGGTTGGGCACTGAAGCTTTCTTT; CDR3aa: CASTVRPGQGRLGTEAFF
abundance: many; v_gene: TRBV12-3/TRBV12-4; len: 12; j_gene: TRBJ2-5; d_gene: -; CDR3nt: TGTGCCAGCAGTTACCCTTCTGGAACCCAGTACTTC; CDR3aa: CASSYPSGTQYF
abundance: many; v_gene: TRBV6-5; len: 12; j_gene: TRBJ2-7; d_gene: -; CDR3nt: TGTGCCAGCAGTTACCAACCCTACGAGCAGTACTTC; CDR3aa: CASSYQPYEQYF
abundance: many; v_gene: TRBV2; len: 15; j_gene: TRBJ2-7; d_gene: -; CDR3nt: TGTGCCAGCAGTAAAGAGCCTCTAGAGCTCTACGAGCAGTACTTC; CDR3aa: CASSKEPLELYEQYF
abundance: few; v_gene: TRBV27; len: 14; j_gene: TRBJ1-6; d_gene: -; CDR3nt: TGTGCCAGCAGCCCCCTGTGGGGGGCATCACCCCTCCACTTT; CDR3aa: CASSPLWGASPLHF
abundance: many; v_gene: TRBV6-5; len: 12; j_gene: TRBJ1-2; d_gene: -; CDR3nt: TGTGCCAGCAGCCGCTCCAACTATGGCTACACCTTC; CDR3aa: CASSRSNYGYTF
abundance: -; v_gene: TRBV6-1; len: 14; j_gene: TRBJ2-7; d_gene: -; CDR3nt: TGTGCCAGCACATGGGGGACGGAAAACTACGAGCAGTACTTC; CDR3aa: CASTWGTENYEQYF
abundance: many; v_gene: TRBV2; len: 13; j_gene: TRBJ1-6; d_gene: -; CDR3nt: TGTGCCAGCGGGAGTGACAATGATTCACCCCTCCACTTT; CDR3aa: CASGSDNDSPLHF
abundance: many; v_gene: TRBV27; len: 13; j_gene: TRBJ1-2; d_gene: -; CDR3nt: TGTGCCAGCAGAGGAGAGGGGCGGAATGGCTACACCTTC; CDR3aa: CASRGEGRNGYTF
abundance: few; v_gene: TRBV12-3/TRBV12-4; len: 13; j_gene: TRBJ1-5; d_gene: -; CDR3nt: TGTGCCAGCAGTTCCCAGAGGGATCAGCCCCAGCATTTT; CDR3aa: CASSSQRDQPQHF
abundance: many; v_gene: TRBV28; len: 14; j_gene: TRBJ2-7; d_gene: TRBD2; CDR3nt: TGTGCCAGCACCCGGGGGGGGCAGGGGTCGGAGCAGTACTTC; CDR3aa: CASTRGGQGSEQYF
abundance: many; v_gene: TRBV2; len: 14; j_gene: TRBJ2-7; d_gene: -; CDR3nt: TGTGCTACCAAAGGGACACAGAATTCCTACGAGCAGTACTTC; CDR3aa: CATKGTQNSYEQYF
abundance: -; v_gene: TRBV12-3/TRBV12-4; len: 16; j_gene: TRBJ2-5; d_gene: TRBD2; CDR3nt: TGTGCCAGCAGTCCGGGACTAGCGGGAGAGAGAGAGACCCAGTACTTC; CDR3aa: CASSPGLAGERETQYF
abundance: many; v_gene: TRBV7-8; len: 14; j_gene: TRBJ2-5; d_gene: TRBD1; CDR3nt: TGTGCCAGCAGCGCACTGACAGGGGGCGAGACCCAGTACTTC; CDR3aa: CASSALTGGETQYF
abundance: few; v_gene: TRBV18; len: 12; j_gene: TRBJ1-1; d_gene: -; CDR3nt: TGTGCCAGCTCACCCAGGGTAGGTGAAGCTTTCTTT; CDR3aa: CASSPRVGEAFF
abundance: many; v_gene: TRBV2; len: 12; j_gene: TRBJ2-7; d_gene: -; CDR3nt: TGTGCCAGCCGAGGGTGGTCCTACGAGCAGTACTTC; CDR3aa: CASRGWSYEQYF